This T cell receptor (beta chain) was captured by sequencing in a study of blood T cell repertoires in COVID-19. Per the original data handling: Reference gene primer amplification gave nucleated cell count estimates. Sequencing used immunoSEQ multiplex PCR; TCRdb keeps in-frame clones, though not all of them. V and J calls and clone size are copied from that table; D and trimming were computed from the DNA. Of over 300,000 clones in the sample, approximately 90% were seen once. CDR1 is LGHNA and CDR2 is YNFKEQ in the germline V gene. Trimming took off 5 bases at V and 1 base at J, with 15 bases between the two ends. This CDR3 region has 16 residues. Clinical history reported by participants formed the basis on which cohorts were assigned. The recovered donors of Cohort 3 showed two negative PCRs, clearance, or symptom resolution.

This TCR was recovered from a woman aged 30 to 39 who had recovered from COVID-19. The chain links TRBV4-2 to TRBJ2-1; the D gene is possibly TRBD2 (6 bases). The material sequenced was PBMCs or T cells enriched from blood (not recorded which). The CDR3 region is CASSISTSGSYNEQFF. In DNA form, the CDR3 reads TGTGCCAGCAGCATCTCGACTAGTGGGTCCTACAATGAGCAGTTCTTC.